A single sample is the source of the 26 T cell receptor beta chains below, sequenced in a study of cytomegalovirus exposure and HLA in healthy donors. PCR employed 60 Vbeta and 13 Jbeta primers. Clones were read by immunoSEQ multiplex PCR, and TCRdb kept only the in-frame ones, dropping some. The sample contains around 180,000 clones, around 83% of which appear only once. The specimen sequenced was PBMCs. These receptors originate from a girl aged 2 to 10 in good health and CMV-seropositive.

The V call is TRBV9, the J call TRBJ2-5; 8 nucleotides match TRBD2. J lost 4 bases, V lost 2 bases, and 10 bases had no gene match. Germline lookup yields CDR1 SGDLS and CDR2 YYNGEE. The CDR3 is 16 residues long. CDR3 region: CASSVAEREWVETQYF. The CDR3, as DNA: TGTGCCAGCAGCGTTGCCGAGCGGGAGTGGGTAGAGACCCAGTACTTC.

V and J are TRBV30 and TRBJ1-1; weak D call: TRBD1 (5 bases). The V and J ends lost 3 bases and 1 base respectively, with 24 bases between them. Per germline, CDR1 GTSNPN and CDR2 SVGIG (reference sequence). The CDR3 contains 18 residues. CDR3 bases: TGTGCCTGGAGCGCCTCAATAGCGGGACGCGTAGAGAACACTGAAGCTTTCTTT. Translated: CAWSASIAGRVENTEAFF.

The chain has TRBV5-1 and TRBJ2-7; TRBD1 matches 9 bases. Germline lookup yields CDR1 SGHRS and CDR2 YFSETQ. This CDR3 is 16 amino acids long. J lost 3 bases, V lost 4 bases, and 11 bases had no gene match. The CDR3 DNA follows: TGCGCCAGCAGCGCGTCCTATCCGGGACAGGGCTACGAGCAGTACTTC. Amino acid sequence: CASSASYPGQGYEQYF. Filled out from reference TRBV5-1 and TRBJ2-7, the complete variable domain reads KAGVTQTPRYLIKTRGQQVTLSCSPISGHRSVSWYQQTPGQGLQFLFEYFSETQRNKGNFPGRFSGRQFSNSRSEMNVSTLELGDSALYLCASSASYPGQGYEQYFGPGTRLTVT.

V and J are TRBV5-4 and TRBJ2-1; the match to TRBD2 covers 13 bases. The CDR3 extends over 18 amino acids. The germline CDR1 and CDR2 sequences are SGHNT and YYREEE (reference sequence). V lost 5 bases and J lost 2; bases outside the gene matches: 10. Written as DNA, the CDR3 is TGTGCCAGCAGGACCGGGACTAGCGGGAATGCGGCCTACAATGAGCAGTTCTTC. It translates to CASRTGTSGNAAYNEQFF.

Written as DNA, the CDR3 is TGTGCCAGCAGTCTAAATAGCGGGAGCGAGCAGTACTTC. Its translation is CASSLNSGSEQYF. The chain is built from TRBV25-1 and TRBJ2-5; 9 bases match TRBD2. The J call may be mistaken, given a closer DNA end match to TRBJ2-7. CDR1 and CDR2 from the germline V gene are MGHDK and SYGVNS. The CDR3 totals 13 residues.

The chain employs TRBV9 and TRBJ2-1, with 7 bases that match TRBD2. This CDR3 contains 15 residues. The germline CDR1 and CDR2 sequences are SGDLS and YYNGEE. V lost 0 bases, J lost 10 bases, and 10 bases stayed unmatched. The CDR3: CASSVESWGGREQFF. Here the CDR3 DNA reads TGTGCCAGCAGCGTAGAATCTTGGGGGGGGAGGGAGCAGTTCTTC.

V usage is TRBV9 and J usage is TRBJ1-2; D gene ambiguous. CDR1 and CDR2 (germline): SGDLS, YYNGEE. Trimming took 3 bases from V and 3 from J, leaving 12 bases between them. This CDR3 has 14 residues. Here the CDR3 DNA reads TGTGCCAGCAGCGGTATCGGGGTGGACTATGGCTACACCTTC. Its protein product is CASSGIGVDYGYTF.

In this sample, this clone turned up once. The chain joins TRBV2 to TRBJ2-7; D may be TRBD2 (7 bases). V lost 6 bases and J lost 5, with 17 bases in between. The CDR3 has 14 amino acids. Germline V CDR1 and CDR2: SNHLY, FYNNEI. CDR3 loop: CASRQGWGGDEQYF. The CDR3 DNA reads TGTGCCAGCAGGCAGGGGTGGGGGGGCGACGAGCAGTACTTC. The variable domain in full, with the rest retrieved from reference TRBV2 and TRBJ2-7, is EPEVTQTPSHQVTQMGQEVILRCVPISNHLYFYWYRQILGQKVEFLVSFYNNEISEKSEIFDDQFSVERPDGSNFTLKIRSTKLEDSAMYFCASRQGWGGDEQYFGPGTRLTVT.

This clone occurred once. The chain uses TRBV11-3 and TRBJ2-7; 10 nucleotides align to TRBD1. Germline V gene sequence: CDR1 SGHNT, CDR2 YENEEA. The CDR3 consists of 14 residues. The V segment lost 6 bases and the J segment 7 bases; nucleotides outside the gene matches: 9. The CDR3 is CASSSDRGLGEQYF. The CDR3 nucleotides read TGTGCCAGCAGTTCCGACAGGGGGCTTGGGGAGCAGTACTTC.

The count of this clone is one. This sequence joins TRBV21-1 and TRBJ1-1; the table's D call TRBD1 went unverified against the DNA. TRBV21-1 represents a pseudogene. CDR3 length: 15 amino acids. CDR3 region: CASIPGQETNTEAFF. Here the CDR3 DNA reads TGTGCCAGCATACCGGGACAGGAGACGAACACTGAAGCTTTCTTT.

The V gene is TRBV19, the J gene TRBJ2-4; maybe TRBD1 (5 bases). Trimming shortened V by 4 bases and J by 2 bases, and 24 bases separated the two germline ends. The germline V gene encodes CDR1 LNHDA and CDR2 SQIVND (reference sequence). The CDR3 runs to 19 residues. The CDR3 bases are TGTGCCAGTAGTAGCCCGACGGCAAAAGTAGGGGAAACCAAAAACATTCAGTACTTC. It yields the protein CASSSPTAKVGETKNIQYF.

The V gene is TRBV5-1, the J gene TRBJ2-7; TRBD2 aligns across 13 bases. The CDR3 length is 15 residues. Germline V gene sequence: CDR1 SGHRS, CDR2 YFSETQ. V shed 4 bases and J 2 bases; nucleotides not matched to a gene: 3. In DNA form, the CDR3 reads TGCGCCAGCAGCCTCGGACTAGCGGGAGCCTACGAGCAGTACTTC. It translates to CASSLGLAGAYEQYF.

The chain employs TRBV11-2 and TRBJ1-2; no definite D call. Trimming took off 1 base at V and 4 bases at J, with 7 bases between the two ends. Germline-derived CDR1 and CDR2 are SGHAT and FQNNGV. This CDR3 has 13 amino acids. CDR3 sequence: CASSLAQTYGYTF. The CDR3 coding sequence is TGTGCCAGCAGCTTAGCACAGACCTATGGCTACACCTTC.

V and J are TRBV25-1 and TRBJ2-3; 10 nucleotides align to TRBD2. Trimming cost V 5 bases and J 3 bases; bases outside gene matches: 11. The CDR3 runs 17 residues. Germline V lookup: CDR1 MGHDK, CDR2 SYGVNS. The DNA for the CDR3 is TGTGCCAGCAGTTTAGCGGGAGGCCAAGCGATGACAGATACGCAGTATTTT. Protein: CASSLAGGQAMTDTQYF.

This chain joins TRBV7-9 and TRBJ1-1, with D tentatively TRBD1 (6 bases). Germline V lookup: CDR1 SEHNR, CDR2 FQNEAQ (reference sequence). Trimming took off 1 base at V and 3 bases at J, with 9 bases between the two ends. The CDR3 loop spans 14 amino acids. The CDR3 loop is CASSLDRVYTEAFF. In DNA form, the CDR3 reads TGTGCCAGCAGCTTAGACAGGGTTTACACTGAAGCTTTCTTT.

The V gene is TRBV6-1, the J gene TRBJ1-5; D possibly corresponds to TRBD1 (6 bases). V was pared by 1 base and J by 11 bases, with 18 bases between. Germline CDR1 and CDR2: MNHNS and SASEGT. The CDR3 has 15 amino acids. The CDR3 DNA is TGTGCCAGCAGTGAAGGCGACAGGTCGGGGGGGACCCAGCATTTT. This codes for CASSEGDRSGGTQHF.

The chain uses TRBV5-1 and TRBJ1-2; no reliable D call. The length of the CDR3 is 16 residues. V gave up 0 bases and J gave up 0 bases, with 12 bases separating them. In germline, CDR1 is SGHRS, CDR2 YFSETQ. The CDR3 reads CASSLARGAANYGYTF. CDR3 coding DNA: TGCGCCAGCAGCTTGGCTCGGGGAGCGGCTAACTATGGCTACACCTTC.

The gene calls are TRBV4-2 and TRBJ2-2, with 7 bases that match TRBD1. V gave up 4 bases and J gave up 5 bases; unmatched junction bases: 7. The germline V gene has CDR1 LGHNA and CDR2 YNFKEQ. This CDR3 region has 15 residues. CDR3 nucleotides: TGTGCCAGCAGCCGCCCGACAGGGACGACCGGGGAGCTGTTTTTT. Its protein is CASSRPTGTTGELFF.

The genes are TRBV5-1 and TRBJ2-3, with D maybe TRBD2 (5 bases). This CDR3 region has 14 residues. Trimming left V 0 bases short and J 2 bases short, with 7 bases between. Germline V gives CDR1 SGHRS, CDR2 YFSETQ. The CDR3 region is CASSLGRDTDTQYF. For the CDR3, the DNA is TGCGCCAGCAGCTTGGGCCGGGACACAGATACGCAGTATTTT.

The chain combines TRBV28 with TRBJ1-4, with D perhaps matching TRBD1 (6 bases). The CDR3 has 15 amino acids. The germline V and J ends were trimmed by 4 bases and 7 bases, with 16 bases remaining between them. CDR1 MDHEN and CDR2 SYDVKM come from the germline V gene. The CDR3 reads CASSSPQGVGEKLFF. In DNA form, the CDR3 reads TGTGCCAGCAGTTCCCCACAGGGAGTTGGTGAAAAACTGTTTTTT.

The chain links TRBV19 to TRBJ1-1; D not certain. The germline V gene has CDR1 LNHDA and CDR2 SQIVND (reference sequence). The CDR3 has 15 amino acids. V lost 3 bases, J lost 5 bases, and 16 bases lay in between. CDR3 amino acids: CASSIGRSLWTEAFF. CDR3 nucleotide sequence: TGTGCCAGTAGTATCGGCAGGTCCTTGTGGACTGAAGCTTTCTTT.

Comment on this clone: Distinct nucleotide sequences in the sample also encode this CDR3. The chain links TRBV20-1 to TRBJ2-3; the D gene is possibly TRBD2 (6 bases). Trimming removed 6 bases at V and 6 bases at J, with 10 bases between. Germline V gene sequence: CDR1 DFQATT, CDR2 SNEGSKA (reference sequence). The CDR3 consists of 11 residues. This CDR3 reads CSATRGDTQYF. The CDR3 DNA sequence: TGCAGTGCGACCCGGGGGGATACGCAGTATTTT.

V usage is TRBV7-8 and J usage is TRBJ2-1; a weak D match, TRBD2 (5 bases). The CDR3 extends over 18 amino acids. Germline V gene lookup returns CDR1 SGHVS and CDR2 FQNEAQ. V was shortened by 1 base and J by 3 bases, with 19 bases between the two germline ends. DNA of the CDR3: TGTGCCAGCAGCTTAGGTGCGCGGAGCGGAACCTACTACAATGAGCAGTTCTTC. The encoded protein is CASSLGARSGTYYNEQFF.

This clone has a single count. The rearrangement links TRBV28 to TRBJ2-7, with 10 bases aligning to TRBD2. The CDR3 contains 16 residues. The germline gives CDR1 MDHEN, CDR2 SYDVKM. The V and J ends lost 10 bases and 1 base, in that order; junction bases with no gene match: 13. This chain's CDR3 is CATQTSGDSISYEQYF. As DNA, the CDR3 is TGTGCCACCCAAACTAGCGGGGATTCTATTTCCTACGAGCAGTACTTC.

V and J are TRBV27 and TRBJ1-6; D possibly corresponds to TRBD1 (5 bases). Per the germline V gene, CDR1 is MNHEY and CDR2 is SMNVEV (reference sequence). This CDR3 contains 14 residues. V lost 2 bases, J lost 8 bases, and 10 bases lay in between. The CDR3 protein is CASSLPGEDSPLHF. The CDR3 region has the DNA TGTGCCAGCAGTTTACCGGGGGAAGATTCACCCCTCCACTTT.

The chain carries TRBV18 and TRBJ1-1; 7 bases align to TRBD1. This CDR3 is built from 15 residues. V gave up 0 bases and J gave up 2 bases; unmatched junction bases: 3. In germline, CDR1 is KGHSH, CDR2 LQKENI. CDR3 sequence (DNA): TGTGCCAGCTCACCACCAGGGGGCTATAACACTGAAGCTTTCTTT. It translates to CASSPPGGYNTEAFF.